This passage covers 2 T cell receptor beta chains from one sample sequenced in a study of cytomegalovirus exposure and HLA in healthy donors. The PCR was carried out with 60 Vbeta primers and 13 Jbeta primers. TCRdb's copy holds only in-frame clones and misses some; the assay was immunoSEQ multiplex PCR. The table shows hundreds of thousands of clones, with roughly 90% occurring only once. The specimen was PBMCs. All receptors derive from a woman aged 18-29 years in good health and CMV-seronegative.

V usage is TRBV5-8 and J usage is TRBJ2-3; D not resolved. The CDR3 contains 15 residues. CDR1 and CDR2 (germline): SGHTS, YDEGEE. The ends were cut back, 2 bases at V and 4 bases at J, with 14 bases in the middle. The CDR3 sequence: CASSFRRIRADTQYF. In DNA, the CDR3 is TGTGCCAGCAGCTTTAGGCGAATTCGGGCAGATACGCAGTATTTT.

The chain has TRBV21-1 and TRBJ2-7; no check of the table's D call, TRBD1, against the DNA was made. TRBV21-1 is listed as a pseudogene. CDR3 length equals 16 residues. The CDR3 nucleotides read TGTGCCAGCAGCAACTCCCTACAGGGGCTCCCCTACGAGCAGTACTTC. It yields the protein CASSNSLQGLPYEQYF.